The rows below give T cell receptor beta chains drawn from one sample of a study of metastatic and nonmetastatic thyroid tumors. MiXCR re-clonotyped the PCR reads for TCRdb. Of tens of thousands of clones detected, 25% to 30% appear once; the ten largest clones hold approximately 7.8%. The sample taken for sequencing was blood. These receptors originate from a female donor with papillary thyroid cancer or a benign thyroid nodule (not recorded which). Some clones in this sample may be carry-over from other donors' samples. Both conserved end residues are part of each CDR3. Fields, in order: V gene, J gene, CDR3 protein.

>TRBV5-1|TRBJ1-2
CASSLAWDGSYTF
>TRBV28|TRBJ2-1
CASREYNEQFF
>TRBV7-2|TRBJ2-7
CATGENYEQYF
>TRBV28|TRBJ2-7
CASADFGGSYEQYF
>TRBV4-1|TRBJ2-7
CASSPSGGGEQYF
>TRBV19|TRBJ2-4
CASRVLAGEAKNIQYF
>TRBV5-1|TRBJ2-2
CASSYRTGLVVHTGELFF
>TRBV5-1|TRBJ1-2
CASSLAGGTRGYTF
>TRBV10-3|TRBJ2-7
CAIMGGRRSEQYF
>TRBV9|TRBJ2-2
CASSVEGSGGTGELFF
>TRBV12-3/TRBV12-4|TRBJ2-1
CASNMGQGRSEQFF
>TRBV2|TRBJ2-7
CASSEVAGGHYEQYF
>TRBV12-3/TRBV12-4|TRBJ2-1
CASSFLSGSANEQFF
>TRBV6-4|TRBJ2-3
CASSASGVPDTQYF
>TRBV4-3|TRBJ1-2
CAISLGQGDYGYTF
>TRBV4-1|TRBJ2-7
CASSQGNRYGQYF
>TRBV5-1|TRBJ1-5
CASSTQGGDQPQHF
>TRBV7-9|TRBJ2-5
CASSVAGKTQYF
>TRBV20-1|TRBJ1-5
CSARGGSDSNQPQHF
>TRBV5-4|TRBJ2-5
CASSLGGTGPQETQYF
>TRBV6-1|TRBJ1-5
CASRGDGYNQPQHF
>TRBV12-3/TRBV12-4|TRBJ2-5
CASSLPESQETQYF
>TRBV30|TRBJ2-2
CAWSVGPNTGGLFF
>TRBV5-1|TRBJ2-5
CAGGTHHPETQYF
>TRBV6-1|TRBJ2-6
CASKGQVFSGATVLTF
>TRBV3-1|TRBJ1-2
CASSLITRTGGLNYGYTF
>TRBV4-1|TRBJ1-2
CASSPRQGNYGYTF
>TRBV2|TRBJ2-3
CASSLSGVSTDTQYF
>TRBV28|TRBJ1-2
CASIFPRGGGYTF
>TRBV27|TRBJ1-2
CASSPTQLSGYTF
>TRBV12-3/TRBV12-4|TRBJ1-1
CASTTLDRGQPNTEAFF
>TRBV20-1|TRBJ2-1
CSARDRKRGLYNEQFF
>TRBV5-4|TRBJ2-7
CASSLWGPGAQYF
>TRBV5-1|TRBJ2-1
CASSSGLAALYNEQFF
>TRBV11-2|TRBJ2-1
CASSLTDWDRGEQFF
>TRBV2|TRBJ2-1
CAQLAGGGEQFF
>TRBV4-1|TRBJ2-7
CASSQDHERRQYF
>TRBV5-1|TRBJ2-2
CASSLRRNTGELFF
>TRBV12-3/TRBV12-4|TRBJ2-7
CASSLRTVSYEQYF
>TRBV5-1|TRBJ2-1
CASSLEWGGLEQFF
>TRBV4-2|TRBJ2-3
CASSQDKGQGADTQYF
>TRBV19|TRBJ2-3
CASSELWAGGTDTQYF
>TRBV6-1|TRBJ2-3
CASSASSGGFNTDTQYF
>TRBV30|TRBJ1-6
CAWSATSTPLHF
>TRBV6-2/TRBV6-3|TRBJ2-3
CASSYDPWTGMTDTQYF